This T cell receptor (beta chain) comes out of a study of T cell responses to AZD1222 COVID-19 vaccine. This clone was observed once. Germline-derived CDR1 and CDR2 are LNHNV and YYDKDF (reference sequence). The CDR3 is made up of 12 amino acids. Trimming shortened V by 6 bases and J by 6 bases, and 9 bases separated the two germline ends. Measured with immunoSEQ multiplex PCR; TCRdb has only the in-frame clones, and not every one. The sample includes approximately 120,000 clones, roughly 88% of them seen just once. The receptor comes from an adult in good health. The starting material was peripheral blood, obtained on day 0 of AZD1222 vaccination. The chain links TRBV15 to TRBJ2-1; tentatively, D is TRBD1 (6 bases). The CDR3 sequence: CATSHRVNEQFF. For the CDR3, the DNA is TGTGCCACCAGTCACAGGGTCAATGAGCAGTTCTTC.